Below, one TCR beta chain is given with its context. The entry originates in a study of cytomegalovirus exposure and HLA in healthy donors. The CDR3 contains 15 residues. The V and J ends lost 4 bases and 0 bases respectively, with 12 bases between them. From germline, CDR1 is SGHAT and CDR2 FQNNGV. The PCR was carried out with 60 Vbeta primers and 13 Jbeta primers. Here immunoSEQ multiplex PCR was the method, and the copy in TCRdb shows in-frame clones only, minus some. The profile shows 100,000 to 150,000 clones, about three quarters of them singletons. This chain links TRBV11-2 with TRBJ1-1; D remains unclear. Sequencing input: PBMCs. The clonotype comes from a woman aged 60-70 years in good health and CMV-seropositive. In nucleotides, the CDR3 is TGTGCCAGCAGCTCAGTGGGAGGGATGAACACTGAAGCTTTCTTT. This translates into CASSSVGGMNTEAFF.